The clone carrying this TCR beta chain was seen a handful of times. Germline assignment: CDR1 SGHTA and CDR2 FQGNSA. The V end lost 5 bases, the J end lost 5 bases, and 16 bases lay between the germline ends. The CDR3 sequence is 16 residues long. The data are from a study of HIV-infected patients and healthy controls. Each CDR3 protein is one row after TCRdb ran MiXCR on the 5' RACE reads. The repertoire consists of about 64,000 distinct CDR3 sequences, with roughly 19% occurring once and the leading ten covering more than 1.2%. The receptor was derived from a human donor in good health. V and J are TRBV7-2 and TRBJ1-6; unclear D gene. The sequencing input was CD4+ T cells from blood. CDR3 loop: CASSLLRLNNNSPLHF. CDR3 in DNA: TGTGCCAGCAGCCTCCTCAGGCTCAATAATAATTCACCCCTCCACTTT.